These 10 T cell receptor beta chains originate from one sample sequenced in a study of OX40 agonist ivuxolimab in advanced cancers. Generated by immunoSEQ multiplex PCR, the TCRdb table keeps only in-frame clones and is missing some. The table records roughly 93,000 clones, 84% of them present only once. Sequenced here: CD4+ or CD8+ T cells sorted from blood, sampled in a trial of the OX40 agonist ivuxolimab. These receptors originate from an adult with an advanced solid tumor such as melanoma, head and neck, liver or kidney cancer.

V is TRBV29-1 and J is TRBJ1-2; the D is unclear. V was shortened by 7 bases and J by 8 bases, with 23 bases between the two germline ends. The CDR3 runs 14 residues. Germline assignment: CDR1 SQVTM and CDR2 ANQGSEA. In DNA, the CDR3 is TGCAGCGGTCCCGCCCCCCCCCGTGTGAACGGCTACACCTTC. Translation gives CSGPAPPRVNGYTF.

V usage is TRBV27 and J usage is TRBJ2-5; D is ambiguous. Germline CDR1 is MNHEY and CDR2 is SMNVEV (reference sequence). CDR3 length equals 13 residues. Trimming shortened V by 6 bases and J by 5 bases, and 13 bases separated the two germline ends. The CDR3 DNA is TGTGCCAGCAGCCCCCGGCGCGACGAGACCCAGTACTTC. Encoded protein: CASSPRRDETQYF.

This CDR3 reads CASSIPGLAGYEQYF. The DNA for the CDR3 is TGTGCCAGCAGCATACCGGGACTAGCGGGGTACGAGCAGTACTTC. The J gene is TRBJ2-5, the V gene TRBV7-2, with 13 bases aligning to TRBD2. The assigned J gene may be wrong: the sequence end matches TRBJ2-7 better. This CDR3 comprises 15 residues. Germline lookup yields CDR1 SGHTA and CDR2 FQGNSA.

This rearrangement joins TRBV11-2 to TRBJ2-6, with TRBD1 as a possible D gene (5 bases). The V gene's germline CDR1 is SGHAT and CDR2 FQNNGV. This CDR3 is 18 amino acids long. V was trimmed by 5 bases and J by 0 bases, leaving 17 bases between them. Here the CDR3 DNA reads TGTGCCAGCAGCGGGCGACAGTATCAACGCTCTGGGGCCAACGTCCTGACTTTC. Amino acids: CASSGRQYQRSGANVLTF.

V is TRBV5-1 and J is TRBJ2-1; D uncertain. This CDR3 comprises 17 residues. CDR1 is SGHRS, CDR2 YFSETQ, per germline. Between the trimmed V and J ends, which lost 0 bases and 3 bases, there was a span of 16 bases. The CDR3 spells CASSLESVIEIYNEQFF. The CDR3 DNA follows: TGCGCCAGCAGCTTGGAGAGTGTGATTGAGATCTACAATGAGCAGTTCTTC.

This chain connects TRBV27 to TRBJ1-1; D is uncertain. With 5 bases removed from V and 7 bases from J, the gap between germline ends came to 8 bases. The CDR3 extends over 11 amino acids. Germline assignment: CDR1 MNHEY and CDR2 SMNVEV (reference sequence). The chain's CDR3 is CASSEAVEAFF. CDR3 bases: TGTGCCAGCAGTGAGGCAGTTGAAGCTTTCTTT.

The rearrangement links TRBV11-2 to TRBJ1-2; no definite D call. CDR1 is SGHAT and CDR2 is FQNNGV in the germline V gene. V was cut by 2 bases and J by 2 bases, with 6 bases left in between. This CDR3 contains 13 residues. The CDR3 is CASSLQMNYGYTF. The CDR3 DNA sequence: TGTGCCAGCAGCTTACAGATGAACTATGGCTACACCTTC.

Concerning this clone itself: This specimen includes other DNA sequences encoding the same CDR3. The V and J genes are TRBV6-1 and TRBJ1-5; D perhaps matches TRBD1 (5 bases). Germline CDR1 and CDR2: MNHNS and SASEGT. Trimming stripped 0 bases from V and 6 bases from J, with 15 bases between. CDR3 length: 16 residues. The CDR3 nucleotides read TGTGCCAGCAGTGAAGCGTGGGACGGGGGGAGTCAGCCCCAGCATTTT. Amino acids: CASSEAWDGGSQPQHF.

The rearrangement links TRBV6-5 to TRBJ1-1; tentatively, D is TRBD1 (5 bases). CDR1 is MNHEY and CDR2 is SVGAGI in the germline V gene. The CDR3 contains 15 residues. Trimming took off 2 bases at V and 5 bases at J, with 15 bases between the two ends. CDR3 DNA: TGTGCCAGCAGTTACGGGACGGGCTGGGGGACTGAAGCTTTCTTT. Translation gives CASSYGTGWGTEAFF.

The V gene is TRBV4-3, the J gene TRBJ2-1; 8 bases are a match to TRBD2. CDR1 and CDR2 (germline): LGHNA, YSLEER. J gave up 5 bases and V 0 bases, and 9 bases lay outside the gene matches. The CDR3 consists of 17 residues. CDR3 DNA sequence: TGCGCCAGCAGCCAAGATCTCGGACTAGCACCGAACAATGAGCAGTTCTTC. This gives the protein CASSQDLGLAPNNEQFF.